This T cell receptor (beta chain) was documented in a study of PD-1 blockade in classical Hodgkin lymphoma. General study findings and limits: A significant rise in TCR diversity was seen by C4D1 for CD4+ cells but not for CD8+ cells. Diversity similar to that of newly diagnosed patients was seen at baseline in complete responders.

About this clone itself: Its specificity is not known.

Sequencing was performed with immunoSEQ multiplex PCR; in TCRdb, only in-frame clones are kept and a portion is missing. The sample shows nearly 55,000 clones, roughly 80% of them seen only once. Following autologous stem cell transplantation, relapse occurred in every patient, and exposure to brentuximab vedotin varied. From germline, CDR1 is SGHTA and CDR2 FQGTGA. V lost 6 bases and J 11 bases, leaving 20 bases between the germline ends. This CDR3 contains 14 residues. The chain has TRBV7-3 and TRBJ1-5, with a possible D match to TRBD1 (6 bases). Here the sequenced sample was peripheral blood mononuclear cells (PBMCs), taken at baseline. This sequence was found in a human donor with classical Hodgkin lymphoma. The CDR3 DNA sequence: TGTGCCAGCAGTCTGACAGTGAGAGCAGGGGCCCAGCATTTT. This gives the protein CASSLTVRAGAQHF.